The entry below gives a single T cell receptor beta chain sequence along with its context. Germline V lookup: CDR1 MNHEY, CDR2 SVGEGT. There are 11 residues in the CDR3. V was cut by 6 bases and J by 6 bases, with 8 bases left in between. This entry comes from a study of blood T cell repertoires in COVID-19. Overall study context: The United States, Italy and Spain provided the acute and convalescent COVID-19 samples. From T cells, B-cell-depleted T cells, or PBMCs came the material, which was cDNA or gDNA.

As originally analysed: Researchers report that nucleated cell counts were estimated from reference gene primer amplification. The assay was immunoSEQ multiplex PCR, and TCRdb's table has in-frame clones only and misses some. V and J calls and clone size come straight from that table; D and trimming were deduced from the DNA. The sample has roughly 79,000 clones, approximately 80% seen once. The gene calls are TRBV6-2 or TRBV6-3 and TRBJ1-2; D not resolved. Sequenced material: peripheral blood. The clonotype was recovered from a man aged 55-75 years with active or convalescent COVID-19. CDR3: CASSQDNGYTF. CDR3 DNA: TGTGCCAGCAGCCAAGACAATGGCTACACCTTC.